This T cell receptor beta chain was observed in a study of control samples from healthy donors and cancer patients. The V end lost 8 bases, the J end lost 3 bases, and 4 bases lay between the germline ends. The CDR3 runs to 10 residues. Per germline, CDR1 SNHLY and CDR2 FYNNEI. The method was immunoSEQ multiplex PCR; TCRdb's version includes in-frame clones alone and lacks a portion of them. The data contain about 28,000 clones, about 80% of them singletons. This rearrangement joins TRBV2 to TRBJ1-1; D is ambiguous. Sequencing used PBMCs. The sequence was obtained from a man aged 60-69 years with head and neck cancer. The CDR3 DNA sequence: TGTGCCAGCGGGGACACTGAAGCTTTCTTT. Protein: CASGDTEAFF. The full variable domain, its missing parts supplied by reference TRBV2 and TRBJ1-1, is EPEVTQTPSHQVTQMGQEVILRCVPISNHLYFYWYRQILGQKVEFLVSFYNNEISEKSEIFDDQFSVERPDGSNFTLKIRSTKLEDSAMYFCASGDTEAFFGQGTRLTVV.